The T cell receptor (beta chain) described here comes from a study of blood T cell repertoires in COVID-19. The V end lost 5 bases, the J end lost 6 bases, and 12 bases lay between the germline ends. The CDR3 sequence is 13 residues long. Here immunoSEQ multiplex PCR was the method, and the copy in TCRdb shows in-frame clones only, minus some. The sample consists of 180,000 or so clones, approximately 80% of them appearing once. The sequenced sample consisted of PBMCs or T cells enriched from blood (not recorded which). The rearrangement uses TRBV12-3 or TRBV12-4 and TRBJ2-3; weak D call: TRBD1 (6 bases). The TCR comes from a woman aged 60 to 75 who had recovered from COVID-19. CDR3 region: CASSTGFGDTQYF. Here the CDR3 DNA reads TGTGCCAGCAGTACAGGGTTCGGGGATACGCAGTATTTT.